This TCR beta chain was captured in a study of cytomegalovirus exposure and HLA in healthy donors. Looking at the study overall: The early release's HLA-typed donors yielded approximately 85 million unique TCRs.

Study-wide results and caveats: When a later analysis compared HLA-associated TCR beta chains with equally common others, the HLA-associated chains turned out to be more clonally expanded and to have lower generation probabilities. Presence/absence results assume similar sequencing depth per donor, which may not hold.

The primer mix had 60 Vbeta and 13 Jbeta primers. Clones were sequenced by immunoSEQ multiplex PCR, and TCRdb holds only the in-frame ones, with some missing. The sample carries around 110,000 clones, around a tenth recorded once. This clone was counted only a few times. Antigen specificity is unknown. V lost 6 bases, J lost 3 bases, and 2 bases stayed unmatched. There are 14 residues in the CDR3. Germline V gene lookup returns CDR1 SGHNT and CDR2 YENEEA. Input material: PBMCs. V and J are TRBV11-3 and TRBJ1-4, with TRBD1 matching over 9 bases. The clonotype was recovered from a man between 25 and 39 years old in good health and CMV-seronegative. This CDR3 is CASSWTGANEKLFF. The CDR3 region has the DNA TGTGCCAGCAGTTGGACAGGGGCTAATGAAAAACTGTTTTTT.